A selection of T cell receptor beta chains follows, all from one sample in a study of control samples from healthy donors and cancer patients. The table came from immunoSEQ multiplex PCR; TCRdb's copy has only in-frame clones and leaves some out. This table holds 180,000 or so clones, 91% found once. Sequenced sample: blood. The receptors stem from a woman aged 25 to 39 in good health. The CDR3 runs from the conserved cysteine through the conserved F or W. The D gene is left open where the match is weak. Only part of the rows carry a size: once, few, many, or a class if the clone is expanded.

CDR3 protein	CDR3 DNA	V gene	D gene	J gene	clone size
CASSLPGQGFSEQFF	TGTGCCAGCAGTTTGCCGGGACAGGGGTTTAGTGAGCAGTTCTTC	TRBV27	TRBD1	TRBJ2-1	once
CASSLGAVSSYNEQFF	TGCGCCAGCAGCTTGGGGGCGGTTAGCTCCTACAATGAGCAGTTCTTC	TRBV5-1	-	TRBJ2-1	-
CASGSPGRDEKLFF	TGTGCTAGTGGTTCGCCAGGGAGGGATGAAAAACTGTTTTTT	TRBV12-5	-	TRBJ1-4	-
CASSVADNSYEQYF	TGTGCCAGCAGCGTAGCCGACAACTCCTACGAGCAGTACTTC	TRBV9	-	TRBJ2-7	-
CATSRGGESYGYTF	TGTGCCACCAGCAGGGGCGGGGAGAGCTATGGCTACACCTTC	TRBV15	-	TRBJ1-2	few
CASSLVGANEQFF	TGTGCCAGCAGTTTGGTGGGAGCCAATGAGCAGTTCTTC	TRBV27	-	TRBJ2-1	-
CASSRGGEAFF	TGTGCCAGCAGTAGGGGGGGCGAAGCTTTCTTT	TRBV6-5	-	TRBJ1-1	-
CASSLLGGGDSPLHF	TGTGCCAGCAGCTTACTCGGGGGCGGGGATTCACCCCTCCACTTT	TRBV7-9	-	TRBJ1-6	-
CASSLAGSGQETQYF	TGTGCCAGCTCGCTAGCGGGGTCCGGACAAGAGACCCAGTACTTC	TRBV18	TRBD2	TRBJ2-5	-
CASSRNTEAFF	TGTGCCAGCAGTCGGAACACTGAAGCTTTCTTT	TRBV6-5	-	TRBJ1-1	-
CASRPRAETQYF	TGTGCCAGCAGACCCAGGGCAGAGACCCAGTACTTC	TRBV2	-	TRBJ2-5	-
CASRDRDSLNQPQHF	TGTGCCAGCAGGGACCGGGACAGTCTCAATCAGCCCCAGCATTTT	TRBV6-6	TRBD1	TRBJ1-5	-
CASSLRGNQPQHF	TGTGCCAGCAGTTTAAGGGGGAATCAGCCCCAGCATTTT	TRBV12-3/TRBV12-4	-	TRBJ1-5	-
CASSDSDHNEQFF	TGTGCCAGCAGTGACTCCGACCACAATGAGCAGTTCTTC	TRBV6-4	-	TRBJ2-1	-
CASSEGGAGELFF	TGCGCCAGCAGTGAGGGGGGGGCCGGGGAGCTGTTTTTT	TRBV10-1	TRBD2	TRBJ2-2	-
CASRTGGSYEQYF	TGTGCCAGCAGGACAGGGGGCTCCTACGAGCAGTACTTC	TRBV2	TRBD1	TRBJ2-7	-
CAWSVRRGTDTQYF	TGTGCCTGGAGTGTAAGGCGGGGGACAGATACGCAGTATTTT	TRBV30	TRBD2	TRBJ2-3	-
CAWTQGKYGYTF	TGTGCCTGGACCCAGGGGAAATATGGCTACACCTTC	TRBV30	-	TRBJ1-2	-
CASSLVLAGVHEQYF	TGTGCCAGCAGCTTAGTCCTAGCGGGAGTTCATGAGCAGTACTTC	TRBV11-2	TRBD2	TRBJ2-7	-
CASSLGTRVGNEQFF	TGTGCCAGCAGTCTCGGGACTAGAGTTGGCAATGAGCAGTTCTTC	TRBV28	TRBD2	TRBJ2-1	-
CASSLAGGPETQYF	TGTGCCAGCAGCTTAGCGGGGGGGCCTGAGACCCAGTACTTC	TRBV11-2	TRBD2	TRBJ2-5	once
CSARTYNEQFF	TGCAGTGCTAGAACCTACAATGAGCAGTTCTTC	TRBV20-1	-	TRBJ2-1	-
CASRALLADNTGELFF	TGTGCAAGTCGCGCCCTACTAGCAGATAACACCGGGGAGCTGTTTTTT	TRBV12-2	-	TRBJ2-2	-
CAWSVQGAGELFF	TGTGCCTGGAGTGTACAGGGGGCCGGGGAGCTGTTTTTT	TRBV30	TRBD1	TRBJ2-2	-
CASSFSGGAVDTQYF	TGTGCCAGCAGCTTTAGCGGGGGGGCGGTGGATACGCAGTATTTT	TRBV5-6	TRBD2	TRBJ2-3	-
CSVEGGTRVEQYF	TGCAGCGTTGAAGGCGGGACAAGGGTCGAGCAGTACTTC	TRBV29-1	-	TRBJ2-7	-
CASSLVGQGGGYTF	TGTGCCAGCAGCTTAGTAGGACAGGGAGGGGGCTACACCTTC	TRBV7-2	TRBD1	TRBJ1-2	-
CASSLTGTIALNTEAFF	TGTGCCAGCAGCTTAACTGGGACAATTGCGTTGAACACTGAAGCTTTCTTT	TRBV11-2	-	TRBJ1-1	-
CASRTSGGTDTQYF	TGTGCCAGTAGGACTAGCGGGGGCACAGATACGCAGTATTTT	TRBV19	TRBD2	TRBJ2-3	-
CASREVGTSADTQYF	TGCGCCAGCAGGGAGGTAGGAACTTCGGCAGATACGCAGTATTTT	TRBV5-1	-	TRBJ2-3	once
CASSLTGTGTEAFF	TGTGCCAGCAGCTTAACAGGGACAGGGACTGAAGCTTTCTTT	TRBV7-3	TRBD1	TRBJ1-1	-
CASSQADGDEQYF	TGTGCCAGCAGCCAAGCGGACGGAGACGAGCAGTACTTC	TRBV4-2	-	TRBJ2-7	-
CASSEEGARGYTF	TGTGCCAGCAGTGAAGAGGGGGCGAGGGGCTACACCTTC	TRBV6-1	TRBD1	TRBJ1-2	few
CASSPDSSGANVLTF	TGTGCCAGCAGTCCCGACAGCTCTGGGGCCAACGTCCTGACTTTC	TRBV28	-	TRBJ2-6	once
CASSHRDRGRAEQYF	TGTGCCAGCAGTCACCGGGACAGGGGGCGGGCCGAGCAGTACTTC	TRBV6-5	TRBD1	TRBJ2-7	-
CASSLGSEDEQFF	TGTGCCAGCAGCTTAGGTTCGGAGGATGAGCAGTTCTTC	TRBV11-3	-	TRBJ2-1	-
CASSYAENYGYTF	TGTGCCAGCAGTTACGCCGAGAACTATGGCTACACCTTC	TRBV6-2/TRBV6-3	-	TRBJ1-2	-
CASSLEFRGSKETQYF	TGTGCCAGCAGCTTAGAATTTAGGGGAAGCAAAGAGACCCAGTACTTC	TRBV11-3	-	TRBJ2-5	-
CASRQGANQPQHF	TGCGCCAGCAGACAGGGGGCGAATCAGCCCCAGCATTTT	TRBV5-1	TRBD1	TRBJ1-5	-
CASSQALAGVNEQFF	TGCGCCAGCAGCCAAGCTCTAGCGGGGGTCAATGAGCAGTTCTTC	TRBV4-1	TRBD2	TRBJ2-1	-
CSVDRVRIGRVYNEQFF	TGCAGCGTTGACAGGGTTCGGATCGGGAGGGTCTACAATGAGCAGTTCTTC	TRBV29-1	TRBD2	TRBJ2-1	-
CAISESKVMNTEAFF	TGTGCCATCAGTGAGTCTAAGGTGATGAACACTGAAGCTTTCTTT	TRBV10-3	-	TRBJ1-1	-
CASSTGPEAFF	TGTGCCAGCAGTACCGGCCCTGAAGCTTTCTTT	TRBV25-1	-	TRBJ1-1	-
CASSPQGYGNTIYF	TGTGCCAGCAGCCCACAGGGGTACGGAAACACCATATATTTT	TRBV7-8	TRBD1	TRBJ1-3	-
CASSQDKASGNTIYF	TGCGCCAGCAGCCAAGACAAAGCCTCTGGAAACACCATATATTTT	TRBV4-3	-	TRBJ1-3	-
CASSRGGQAGTDTQYF	TGTGCCAGCAGCCGCGGGGGACAAGCCGGGACAGATACGCAGTATTTT	TRBV11-3	-	TRBJ2-3	few
CASKPDRGGSPLHF	TGTGCCAGCAAACCGGACAGGGGAGGATCACCCCTCCACTTT	TRBV6-4	TRBD1	TRBJ1-6	-
CASSLRLNEKLFF	TGCGCCAGCAGCTTGAGACTTAATGAAAAACTGTTTTTT	TRBV5-1	-	TRBJ1-4	-
CASRARTPTGELFF	TGTGCCAGTAGGGCCAGGACCCCTACTGGGGAGCTGTTTTTT	TRBV19	-	TRBJ2-2	-
CASSATGGASTDTQYF	TGTGCCAGCAGCGCGACAGGGGGCGCAAGCACAGATACGCAGTATTTT	TRBV7-9	TRBD1	TRBJ2-3	-
CASSNRDSNQPQHF	TGTGCCAGTAGTAACCGGGATAGCAATCAGCCCCAGCATTTT	TRBV19	-	TRBJ1-5	-
CASSVAVRVTDTQYF	TGTGCCAGCAGCGTAGCTGTGCGGGTCACAGATACGCAGTATTTT	TRBV9	-	TRBJ2-3	-
CASSERQGRTGELFF	TGTGCCAGCAGTGAACGTCAGGGTAGGACCGGGGAGCTGTTTTTT	TRBV6-1	-	TRBJ2-2	-
CASSDSVFGSYEQYF	TGTGCCAGCAGTGACAGTGTTTTTGGCTCCTACGAGCAGTACTTC	TRBV2	-	TRBJ2-7	-
CASNAQGGGEKLFF	TGTGCCAGCAACGCCCAGGGAGGGGGAGAAAAACTGTTTTTT	TRBV3-1/TRBV3-2	-	TRBJ1-4	-
CASSLGTSGQETQYF	TGCGCCAGCAGCTTGGGGACTAGCGGGCAAGAGACCCAGTACTTC	TRBV5-1	TRBD2	TRBJ2-5	-
CASSLARGMTNEKLFF	TGTGCCAGCAGTTTGGCCAGGGGCATGACTAATGAAAAACTGTTTTTT	TRBV28	-	TRBJ1-4	-
CASSYSLQNYGYTF	TGTGCCAGCAGTTACTCGTTACAGAACTATGGCTACACCTTC	TRBV6-5	-	TRBJ1-2	once
CASSLAQATDTQYF	TGTGCCAGCAGCTTAGCACAGGCCACAGATACGCAGTATTTT	TRBV7-9	-	TRBJ2-3	few